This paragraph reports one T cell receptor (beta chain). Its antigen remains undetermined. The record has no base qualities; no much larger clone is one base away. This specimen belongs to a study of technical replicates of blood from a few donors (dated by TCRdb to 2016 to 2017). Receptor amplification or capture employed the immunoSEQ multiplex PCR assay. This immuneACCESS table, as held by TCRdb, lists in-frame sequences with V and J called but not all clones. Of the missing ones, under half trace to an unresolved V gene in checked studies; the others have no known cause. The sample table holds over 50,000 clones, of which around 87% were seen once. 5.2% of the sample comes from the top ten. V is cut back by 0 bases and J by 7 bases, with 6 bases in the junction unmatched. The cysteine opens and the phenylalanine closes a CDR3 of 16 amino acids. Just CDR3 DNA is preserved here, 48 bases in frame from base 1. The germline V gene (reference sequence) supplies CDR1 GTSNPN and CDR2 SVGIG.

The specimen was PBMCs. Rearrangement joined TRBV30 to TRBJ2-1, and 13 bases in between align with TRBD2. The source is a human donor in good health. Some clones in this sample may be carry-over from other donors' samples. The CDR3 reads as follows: CAWSVMGLAGQNEQFF. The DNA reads TGTGCCTGGAGTGTTATGGGACTAGCGGGACAAAATGAGCAGTTCTTC. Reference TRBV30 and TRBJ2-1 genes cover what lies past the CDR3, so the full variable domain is SQTIHQWPATLVQPVGSPLSLECTVEGTSNPNLYWYRQAAGRGLQLLFYSVGIGQISSEVPQNLSASRPQDRQFILSSKKLLLSDSGFYLCAWSVMGLAGQNEQFFGPGTRLTVL.